This is a list of T cell receptor beta chains from one sample in a study of blood T cell repertoires in COVID-19. The assay was immunoSEQ multiplex PCR, and TCRdb's table has in-frame clones only and misses some. The repertoire holds 250,000 to 300,000 clones, about nine tenths seen once, with less than 1% in the top ten. The sequenced sample was peripheral blood. These receptor sequences come from a woman aged 40 to 50 who had recovered from COVID-19. The CDR3 runs from the conserved cysteine through the conserved F or W. A D gene is named only where the DNA matches it firmly. Clone size is given for some rows only: seen once, a few or many times, or a class if the clone is expanded.

TRBJ2-4 | . | TRBV7-3 | . | TGTGCCAGCAGCTCCCCCAGGGTAGCCAAAAACATTCAGTACTTC | CASSSPRVAKNIQYF
TRBJ1-2 | TRBD1 | TRBV5-1 | . | TGCGCCAGCAGCTCAACAGGGGGAGACTATGGCTACACCTTC | CASSSTGGDYGYTF
TRBJ2-5 | TRBD2 | TRBV11-2 | few | TGTGCCAGCAGCTCTTACGGACTAGCGTCACAAGAGACCCAGTACTTC | CASSSYGLASQETQYF
TRBJ1-1 | . | TRBV5-4 | . | TGTGCCAGCAGCTTGCCGGAGTTGGCGAACACTGAAGCTTTCTTT | CASSLPELANTEAFF
TRBJ1-4 | . | TRBV7-2 | . | TGTGCCAGCAGTTCCCCCGCAGGCAGTGAAAAACTGTTTTTT | CASSSPAGSEKLFF
TRBJ2-7 | . | TRBV5-1 | . | TGCGCCAGCAGCCCACCCGACCGGGACTCACCGTACTTC | CASSPPDRDSPYF
TRBJ1-3 | . | TRBV7-9 | . | TGTGCCAGCAGCTTAGGGACTGCCTCCGGAAACACCATATATTTT | CASSLGTASGNTIYF
TRBJ1-1 | TRBD1 | TRBV27 | . | TGTGCCAGCAGCCGACAGGGTTTGAACACTGAAGCTTTCTTT | CASSRQGLNTEAFF
TRBJ2-5 | TRBD1 | TRBV9 | . | TGTGCCAGCAGCCTGACAGGGGGCGCGGAGACCCAGTACTTC | CASSLTGGAETQYF
TRBJ2-5 | . | TRBV30 | . | TGTGCCTGGAGTGTACTCGGGGAGATAGAGACCCAGTACTTC | CAWSVLGEIETQYF
TRBJ2-1 | . | TRBV12-3/TRBV12-4 | . | TGTGCCAGCAGTTTAACGGATGAGCAGTTCTTC | CASSLTDEQFF
TRBJ1-1 | . | TRBV29-1 | . | TGCAGCGTTGAAGGGGGCTTATGGGGTGAAGCTTTCTTT | CSVEGGLWGEAFF
TRBJ2-1 | TRBD2 | TRBV9 | . | TGTGCCAGCAGCCTAAGAGGGACTAGCGGGGGGAGTAGCTCCTACAATGAGCAGTTCTTC | CASSLRGTSGGSSSYNEQFF
TRBJ2-1 | TRBD2 | TRBV6-5 | . | TGTGCCAGCCCCGGGGGAGGGCCGTGGGTTGAGCAGTTCTTC | CASPGGGPWVEQFF
TRBJ1-2 | TRBD1 | TRBV10-3 | once | TGTGCCATCTGGGTTGAGGGGGCATATGGCTACACCTTC | CAIWVEGAYGYTF
TRBJ2-1 | TRBD2 | TRBV18 | . | TGTGCCAGCTCACCATCGGCACTAGCGGGTGCTGAGCAGTTCTTC | CASSPSALAGAEQFF
TRBJ2-7 | TRBD2 | TRBV30 | . | TGTGCCTGGAGTATCACTTATCTCTCCGGGACTAGCGGGAACTCCTACGAGCAGTACTTC | CAWSITYLSGTSGNSYEQYF
TRBJ2-7 | . | TRBV7-9 | . | TGTGCCAGCAGCTCACTCTGGACGGGGAGCTCCTACGAGCAGTACTTC | CASSSLWTGSSYEQYF
TRBJ2-7 | . | TRBV12-3/TRBV12-4 | once | TGTGCCAGCAGTTTACCCTCGTCCGAGCAGTACTTC | CASSLPSSEQYF
TRBJ2-1 | TRBD2 | TRBV6-2/TRBV6-3 | . | TGTGCCAGCAGTAGAAGCGGGAGTAAGGGTGAGCAGTTCTTC | CASSRSGSKGEQFF
TRBJ2-6 | TRBD1 | TRBV5-8 | . | TGTGCCAGCACAGGACAGGGAACTGGGGCCAACGTCCTGACTTTC | CASTGQGTGANVLTF
TRBJ2-7 | . | TRBV5-1 | . | TGCGCCAGCAGCCCGGGCCGGGGGTACGAGCAGTACTTC | CASSPGRGYEQYF
TRBJ2-1 | . | TRBV7-3 | . | TGTGCCAGCAGCTTAGGGCAGGGAGGTGAGCAGTTCTTC | CASSLGQGGEQFF